Listed below are T cell receptor beta chains from one sample, sequenced in a study of cytomegalovirus exposure and HLA in healthy donors. Sequencing used immunoSEQ multiplex PCR; TCRdb keeps in-frame clones, though not all of them. The sample lists around 170,000 clones, around 78% occurring once. Input material: PBMCs. All receptors come from a man aged 35-49 years in good health and CMV-seronegative. The CDR3 runs from the conserved cysteine through the conserved F or W. A D gene is named only where the DNA matches it firmly. The size of a clone is reported for some rows only, either as once, few or many, or as a class for expanded clones.

>.|14|TRBV6-5|.|TRBJ1-1
CASWGSLRSTEAFF
TGTGCCAGCTGGGGCAGCCTTAGGAGCACTGAAGCTTTCTTT
>.|14|TRBV7-2|.|TRBJ2-5
CASTTRGQQETQYF
TGTGCCAGCACGACTCGGGGTCAGCAGGAGACCCAGTACTTC
>.|13|TRBV30|.|TRBJ1-1
CAWSVRGSTEAFF
TGTGCCTGGAGCGTGAGGGGGAGCACTGAAGCTTTCTTT
>once|18|TRBV27|TRBD2|TRBJ2-1
CASIPVGRLAGAEVEQFF
TGTGCCAGCATCCCCGTGGGAAGGTTAGCGGGAGCGGAGGTTGAGCAGTTCTTC
>.|15|TRBV7-3|.|TRBJ2-7
CASSPRSGRVEQQYF
TGTGCCAGCAGCCCCAGGAGCGGGCGAGTAGAGCAGCAGTACTTC
>.|17|TRBV19|TRBD2|TRBJ2-1
CASSGLAGAALGDEQFF
TGTGCCAGTAGCGGCCTAGCGGGAGCGGCTCTAGGTGATGAGCAGTTCTTC
>.|15|TRBV19|TRBD1|TRBJ2-3
CASSDRGSVTDTQYF
TGTGCCAGTAGCGACAGGGGCTCCGTCACAGATACGCAGTATTTT
>.|11|TRBV29-1|.|TRBJ1-1
CSVAQGTEAFF
TGCAGCGTCGCACAGGGCACTGAAGCTTTCTTT
>.|11|TRBV29-1|.|TRBJ1-2
CSVERQNGYTF
TGCAGCGTTGAACGACAGAATGGCTACACCTTC
>few|15|TRBV11-3|TRBD2|TRBJ2-2
CASSLLAGGAGELFF
TGTGCCAGCAGCCTACTAGCGGGAGGTGCCGGGGAGCTGTTTTTT
>.|13|TRBV6-5|TRBD2|TRBJ2-5
CASSGTSQETQYF
TGTGCCAGCAGCGGGACTAGCCAAGAGACCCAGTACTTC
>few|16|TRBV5-1|TRBD1|TRBJ1-1
CASSLFGTAENTEAFF
TGCGCCAGCAGCTTGTTCGGGACAGCCGAGAACACTGAAGCTTTCTTT
>.|14|TRBV6-1|.|TRBJ1-6
CASMTVRGNSPLHF
TGTGCCAGCATGACAGTCCGTGGAAATTCACCCCTCCACTTT
>.|15|TRBV5-1|TRBD1|TRBJ2-3
CASSLGGQGADTQYF
TGCGCCAGCAGCTTGGGGGGACAGGGTGCAGATACGCAGTATTTT
>.|14|TRBV19|.|TRBJ2-7
CASSIDAASRNPYF
TGTGCCAGTAGTATAGATGCGGCTAGCCGGAACCCGTACTTC
>.|13|TRBV6-5|TRBD1|TRBJ1-2
CASRSDRGYGYTF
TGTGCCAGCAGATCAGACAGGGGCTATGGCTACACCTTC